The 11 T cell receptor beta chains reported below all come from one sample, sequenced in a study of T cell responses to AZD1222 COVID-19 vaccine. Clones were sequenced by immunoSEQ multiplex PCR, and TCRdb holds only the in-frame ones, with some missing. The table records some 100,000 clones, nearly 95% of them present only once. The specimen was peripheral blood, collected on day 0 of AZD1222 vaccination. The origin of the receptors is an adult in good health.

The chain couples TRBV27 to TRBJ1-1; no definite D call. Germline CDR1 MNHEY, CDR2 SMNVEV (reference sequence). The CDR3 is made up of 12 amino acids. V lost 2 bases, J lost 1 base, and 2 bases lay in between. In DNA, the CDR3 is TGTGCCAGCAGTTTAGGGAACACTGAAGCTTTCTTT. Protein: CASSLGNTEAFF.

The V call is TRBV4-1, the J call TRBJ2-3, with D perhaps TRBD1 or TRBD2 (6 bases each). Germline CDR1 MGHRA, CDR2 YSYEKL. The CDR3 runs 15 residues. V dropped 4 bases and J dropped 1 base, with 12 bases sitting between them. CDR3 sequence: CASSLHRGRTDTQYF. The CDR3 coding sequence is TGCGCCAGCAGCCTCCACCGGGGGCGCACAGATACGCAGTATTTT.

This clone showed up just once. V and J are TRBV6-4 and TRBJ1-5; D gene ambiguous. Germline loops: CDR1 MRHNA, CDR2 SNTAGT. This CDR3 comprises 16 residues. Between the trimmed V and J ends, which lost 8 bases and 4 bases, there was a span of 21 bases. The CDR3 loop is CASRLSRTKLNQPQHF. As DNA, the CDR3 is TGTGCCAGCCGGCTAAGCCGAACCAAATTAAATCAGCCCCAGCATTTT.

The CDR3 loop is CASRGFTGVREQFF. The CDR3 region has the DNA TGCGCCAGCAGGGGATTTACGGGGGTCCGGGAGCAGTTCTTC. The rearrangement links TRBV10-2 to TRBJ2-1; D perhaps matches TRBD2 (6 bases). This CDR3 comprises 14 residues. CDR1 is WSHSY and CDR2 is SAAADI in the germline V gene. V shed 6 bases and J shed 10 bases, with 19 bases lying between them.

The chain employs TRBV3-1 (or the pseudogene TRBV3-2) and TRBJ1-5; perhaps TRBD1 as D (5 bases). Between the trimmed V and J ends, which lost 0 bases and 1 base, there was a span of 7 bases. This CDR3 has 15 residues. The germline V gene has CDR1 LGHDT and CDR2 YNNKEL (reference sequence). CDR3 loop: CASSQDQGSNQPQHF. As DNA, the CDR3 is TGTGCCAGCAGCCAAGACCAGGGAAGCAATCAGCCCCAGCATTTT.

To note about this clone: This same CDR3 is encoded by further DNA sequences in the sample. This CDR3 reads CASSSLYEQYF. The CDR3 nucleotides are TGTGCCAGCAGTTCGTTATACGAGCAGTACTTC. The genes are TRBV28 and TRBJ2-7; no firm D call. CDR3 size: 11 residues. Germline V gene lookup returns CDR1 MDHEN and CDR2 SYDVKM. V gave up 4 bases and J gave up 4 bases, with 5 bases separating them.

The chain recombines TRBV29-1 with TRBJ2-2, with D tentatively TRBD2 (6 bases). There are 11 residues in the CDR3. The V end was cut by 4 bases, the J end by 9 bases, with 9 bases between. Germline-derived CDR1 and CDR2 are SQVTM and ANQGSEA. CDR3 amino acids: CSVGEVRELFF. The CDR3, as DNA: TGCAGCGTTGGGGAGGTTCGGGAGCTGTTTTTT.

The V and J genes are TRBV25-1 and TRBJ1-5; D unresolved. Trimming left V 3 bases short and J 1 base short, with 10 bases between. The CDR3 covers 15 residues. Germline CDR1 reads MGHDK; CDR2 reads SYGVNS. The CDR3 here is CASSDRRGSNQPQHF. CDR3 DNA: TGTGCCAGCAGTGATCGGCGGGGAAGCAATCAGCCCCAGCATTTT.

The chain couples TRBV7-9 to TRBJ2-7, with D uncertain. Deletions cut 2 bases from V and 2 bases from J, with 10 bases between. Germline CDR1 reads SEHNR; CDR2 reads FQNEAQ (reference sequence). The CDR3 loop spans 14 amino acids. The CDR3 spells CASSLPAVTYEQYF. DNA of the CDR3: TGTGCCAGCAGCTTACCGGCCGTGACCTACGAGCAGTACTTC.

The rearrangement links TRBV6-5 to TRBJ1-3; D is unresolved. This CDR3 comprises 14 residues. Germline V gene data show CDR1 as MNHEY and CDR2 as SVGAGI. V was trimmed by 2 bases and J by 0 bases, leaving 5 bases between them. The CDR3 protein is CASSYGNSGNTIYF. In DNA form, the CDR3 reads TGTGCCAGCAGTTACGGCAACTCTGGAAACACCATATATTTT.

V is TRBV7-2 and J is TRBJ2-5, with TRBD1 matching over 10 bases. The J segment lost 4 bases and the V segment lost 1 base, leaving 6 bases of the junction unmatched. Germline lookup yields CDR1 SGHTA and CDR2 FQGNSA. This CDR3 has 16 residues. The CDR3 DNA reads as TGTGCCAGCAGCTTAGTAGGGACAGGGGTAGGAGAGACCCAGTACTTC. This translates into CASSLVGTGVGETQYF.